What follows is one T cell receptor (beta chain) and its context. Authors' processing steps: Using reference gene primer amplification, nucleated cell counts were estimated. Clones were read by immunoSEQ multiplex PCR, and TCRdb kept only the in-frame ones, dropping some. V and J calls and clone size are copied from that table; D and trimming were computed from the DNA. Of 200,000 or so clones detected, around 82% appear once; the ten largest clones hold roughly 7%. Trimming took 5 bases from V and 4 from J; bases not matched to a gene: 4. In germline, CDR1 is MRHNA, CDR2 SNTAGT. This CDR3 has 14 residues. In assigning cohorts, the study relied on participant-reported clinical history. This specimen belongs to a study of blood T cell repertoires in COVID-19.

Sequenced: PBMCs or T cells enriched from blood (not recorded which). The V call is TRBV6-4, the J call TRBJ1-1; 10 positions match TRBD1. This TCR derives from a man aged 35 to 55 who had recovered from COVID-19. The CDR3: CASSPGQGTTEAFF. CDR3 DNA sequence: TGTGCCAGCAGTCCGGGACAGGGGACCACTGAAGCTTTCTTT.